A single sample is the source of the 26 T cell receptor beta chains below, sequenced in a study of regulatory T cells in long-lasting Graves disease. The time point here: newly diagnosed GD, antithyroid drugs for less than 3 months. From RNA extracted from PBMCs, the TCR library was made. Researchers made TCR beta libraries by using iRepertoire HTBI primers and running Arm-PCR on CDR3 regions. TCRdb reprocessed the multiplex PCR reads via MiXCR and lists one record per CDR3 protein. Altogether approximately 540,000 distinct CDR3 sequences are present, about 12% being singletons, with the ten largest covering 8% to 10%. These data were also filed under a second study, of T cells in Graves' hyperthyroidism and ophthalmopathy.

Sequenced material: peripheral blood mononuclear cells (PBMCs), taken at new diagnosis, from a patient treated with antithyroid drugs. The receptors originated from a woman aged 25 to 39 with Graves disease.

This clonotype occurred many times. The chain links TRBV4-3 to TRBJ1-2; 8 positions match TRBD1. Germline loops: CDR1 LGHNA, CDR2 YSLEER. The ends lost 1 base at V and 4 bases at J; junction bases unmatched: 5. The CDR3 has 15 amino acids. The CDR3 loop is CASSQGQGLGYGYTF. In DNA form, the CDR3 reads TGCGCCAGCAGCCAAGGACAGGGGCTGGGCTATGGCTACACCTTC.

This clonotype showed up many times. This chain links TRBV28 with TRBJ2-2; TRBD2 aligns across 13 bases. V dropped 6 bases and J dropped 5; count of bases not matched to a gene: 0. This CDR3 has 14 amino acids. From germline, CDR1 is MDHEN and CDR2 SYDVKM. The CDR3 DNA reads as TGTGCCAGCAGACTAGCGGGAGGGACCGGGGAGCTGTTTTTT. It specifies CASRLAGGTGELFF.

The table lists this clonotype with a few counts. The chain has TRBV5-5 and TRBJ2-1; perhaps TRBD2 as D (6 bases). The CDR3 has 16 residues. CDR1 is SGHKS and CDR2 is YYEKEE in the germline V gene (reference sequence). V lost 0 bases and J 8 bases, leaving 18 bases between the germline ends. The CDR3 sequence is CASSLGAGFRSDEQFF. In nucleotides, the CDR3 is TGTGCCAGCAGCTTGGGCGCGGGGTTCCGGTCCGATGAGCAGTTCTTC.

This clonotype was found many times. The chain has TRBV27 and TRBJ2-1; D perhaps matches TRBD1 (6 bases). The V and J ends lost 8 bases and 2 bases respectively, with 10 bases between them. Per germline, CDR1 MNHEY and CDR2 SMNVEV (reference sequence). This CDR3 is 13 amino acids long. In nucleotides, the CDR3 is TGTGCCAGCGGGGACACTGCCTACAATGAGCAGTTCTTC. This codes for CASGDTAYNEQFF.

In this sample, this clonotype turned up many times. V is TRBV27 and J is TRBJ2-3; 7 nucleotides agree with TRBD1. The trim removed 3 bases at V and 6 bases at J, leaving 6 bases unmatched. The germline CDR1 and CDR2 sequences are MNHEY and SMNVEV (reference sequence). This CDR3 comprises 14 residues. As DNA, the CDR3 is TGTGCCAGCAGTTTCGACAGGGCTCGGGATACGCAGTATTTT. Its protein is CASSFDRARDTQYF.

The sample holds many counts of this clonotype. The chain recombines TRBV11-2 with TRBJ2-1; D gene uncertain. The V gene lost 1 base and the J gene lost 3 bases, with 4 bases spanning the gap. The CDR3 runs to 13 residues. Germline lookup yields CDR1 SGHAT and CDR2 FQNNGV. The CDR3 DNA sequence: TGTGCCAGCAGCTTAGTCAGCTACAATGAGCAGTTCTTC. Encoded protein: CASSLVSYNEQFF.

The rearrangement links TRBV12-3 or TRBV12-4 to TRBJ1-1; no clear D gene. This CDR3 is built from 12 residues. V was trimmed by 1 base and J by 6 bases, leaving 6 bases between them. DNA for the CDR3: TGTGCCAGCAGTTTAGTCACCCCTGAAGCTTTCTTT. It specifies CASSLVTPEAFF.

This clonotype has ten or more counts. The chain joins TRBV3-1 to TRBJ2-6; D perhaps matches TRBD1 (6 bases). V lost 4 bases, J lost 3 bases, and 16 bases lay in between. The CDR3 sequence is 17 residues long. The germline CDR1 and CDR2 sequences are LGHDT and YNNKEL (reference sequence). CDR3: CASSPMQGRDGANVLTF. DNA for the CDR3: TGTGCCAGCAGCCCTATGCAGGGGCGCGATGGGGCCAACGTCCTGACTTTC. The whole variable domain, filled in from reference TRBV3-1 and TRBJ2-6, reads DTAVSQTPKYLVTQMGNDKSIKCEQNLGHDTMYWYKQDSKKFLKIMFSYNNKELIINETVPNRFSPKSPDKAHLNLHINSLELGDSAVYFCASSPMQGRDGANVLTFGAGSRLTVL.

This clonotype was detected ten times or more. This chain links TRBV30 with TRBJ2-2; D is unresolved. CDR3 size: 14 residues. V was trimmed by 1 base and J by 5 bases, leaving 11 bases between them. The germline gives CDR1 GTSNPN, CDR2 SVGIG (reference sequence). CDR3 nucleotides: TGTGCCTGGAGTGAGTGGCAGTGGACCGGGGAGCTGTTTTTT. The encoded protein is CAWSEWQWTGELFF.

This clonotype was detected many times. The rearrangement links TRBV6-2 or TRBV6-3 to TRBJ2-3, with D possibly TRBD1 on 5 matching bases. Trimming pared 6 bases from V and 7 bases from J, leaving 17 bases between. The germline CDR1 and CDR2 sequences are MNHEY and SVGEGT. The CDR3 runs 14 residues. The CDR3 spells CASRRGQMTNTQYF. The CDR3 coding sequence is TGTGCCAGCAGGAGAGGACAAATGACGAATACGCAGTATTTT.

V and J are TRBV11-2 and TRBJ2-1, with D possibly being TRBD1 or TRBD2 (5 bases each). V lost 5 bases to trimming and J lost 9 bases, with 14 bases between them. This CDR3 contains 13 residues. From germline, CDR1 is SGHAT and CDR2 FQNNGV. DNA for the CDR3: TGTGCCAGCAGCCCGATGGGGGACGGTGAGCAGTTCTTC. Translating gives CASSPMGDGEQFF.

This clonotype was observed at least ten times. This rearrangement joins TRBV28 to TRBJ1-4, with TRBD1 identical over 7 bases. There are 16 residues in the CDR3. Trimming took 6 bases from V and 3 from J; bases not matched to a gene: 10. Germline values: CDR1 MDHEN, CDR2 SYDVKM. For the CDR3, the DNA is TGTGCCAGCAGCTCAACCTCGGGGACAGCTAATGAAAAACTGTTTTTT. It is translated as CASSSTSGTANEKLFF.

This clonotype has a count of ten or more. This chain joins TRBV3-1 and TRBJ1-4, with TRBD1 as a possible D gene (5 bases). Deletions cut 3 bases from V and 4 bases from J, with 12 bases between. There are 15 residues in the CDR3. The germline V gene encodes CDR1 LGHDT and CDR2 YNNKEL (reference sequence). The CDR3, as DNA: TGTGCCAGCAGCCAGGGGGTTGGGGTTAATGAAAAACTGTTTTTT. Translated: CASSQGVGVNEKLFF.

In its sample, this clonotype was seen many times. This chain links TRBV11-2 with TRBJ1-4; D might be TRBD1 (5 bases). The germline V and J ends were trimmed by 5 bases and 0 bases, with 10 bases remaining between them. Germline loops: CDR1 SGHAT, CDR2 FQNNGV. This CDR3 spans 15 amino acids. The CDR3 is CASSRGPPTNEKLFF. The CDR3, as DNA: TGTGCCAGCAGCCGGGGACCACCAACTAATGAAAAACTGTTTTTT.

The table lists this clonotype with many counts. V gene TRBV19 combines with J gene TRBJ2-3; D unresolved. Germline V gene lookup returns CDR1 LNHDA and CDR2 SQIVND (reference sequence). The CDR3 length is 13 residues. Trimming left V 3 bases short and J 6 bases short, with 10 bases between. The CDR3 DNA sequence: TGTGCCAGTAGTATGTCACTGAAGGATACGCAGTATTTT. Translated: CASSMSLKDTQYF.

This clonotype was observed many times. This rearrangement joins TRBV11-2 to TRBJ2-1, with TRBD1 matching over 9 bases. The junction had 6 bases not matched to a gene; V was cut back by 5 bases and J by 1 base. Germline CDR1 and CDR2: SGHAT and FQNNGV. The CDR3 sequence is 16 residues long. CDR3 residues: CASSAAGTGSYNEQFF. In DNA form, the CDR3 reads TGTGCCAGCAGCGCTGCCGGGACAGGGTCCTACAATGAGCAGTTCTTC.

This clonotype has ten or more counts. V gene TRBV15 combines with J gene TRBJ1-1; D possibly corresponds to TRBD1 (5 bases). The CDR3 extends over 13 amino acids. V shed 4 bases and J shed 6 bases, with 12 bases lying between them. CDR1 and CDR2 (germline): LNHNV, YYDKDF (reference sequence). The chain's CDR3 is CATSTRGSAEAFF. In DNA form, the CDR3 reads TGTGCCACCAGCACACGGGGCAGCGCTGAAGCTTTCTTT.

This clonotype has more than one count but fewer than ten. This chain connects TRBV9 to TRBJ2-1; D possibly corresponds to TRBD2 (5 bases). The better agreement between TRBJ2-3 and the DNA end casts doubt on the J call. This CDR3 spans 12 amino acids. Per the germline V gene, CDR1 is SGDLS and CDR2 is YYNGEE. This chain's CDR3 is CASSQSTSTQYF. The CDR3 DNA follows: TGTGCCAGCAGCCAGAGCACTAGTACGCAGTATTTT.

The rearrangement links TRBV2 to TRBJ1-6, with 9 bases aligning to TRBD1. The V and J ends lost 7 bases and 7 bases, in that order; junction bases with no gene match: 5. Germline CDR1 SNHLY, CDR2 FYNNEI. This CDR3 is 14 amino acids long. The CDR3 protein is CASNRGPLNSPLHF. CDR3 nucleotides: TGTGCCAGCAACAGGGGGCCTCTGAATTCACCCCTCCACTTT. The variable domain in full, with the rest retrieved from reference TRBV2 and TRBJ1-6, is EPEVTQTPSHQVTQMGQEVILRCVPISNHLYFYWYRQILGQKVEFLVSFYNNEISEKSEIFDDQFSVERPDGSNFTLKIRSTKLEDSAMYFCASNRGPLNSPLHFGNGTRLTVT.

This clonotype has only a few counts. The chain combines TRBV2 with TRBJ2-3; 8 nucleotides align to TRBD2. The CDR3 runs to 15 residues. Trimming removed 2 bases from V and 3 bases from J; junction bases left unmatched: 4. Germline CDR1 SNHLY, CDR2 FYNNEI. The CDR3 loop reads CASSEIGLATDTQYF. DNA for the CDR3: TGTGCCAGCAGTGAAATCGGACTAGCTACAGATACGCAGTATTTT.

About this clonotype itself: This likely reflects a read error, since a far larger clone is one base away. This rearrangement joins TRBV11-3 to TRBJ2-4; D is unclear. Germline assignment: CDR1 SGHNT and CDR2 YENEEA. The CDR3 totals 15 residues. The CDR3 nucleotides read TGTGCCAGCGGCTTAACAGTACTAGCCAAAAACATTCAGTACTTC. It codes for CASGLTVLAKNIQYF.

In its sample, this clonotype was seen many times. The chain carries TRBV28 and TRBJ2-1; maybe TRBD2 (6 bases). The CDR3 totals 16 residues. The V end was cut by 5 bases, the J end by 1 base, with 15 bases between. The germline V gene has CDR1 MDHEN and CDR2 SYDVKM. CDR3: CASSGSGALSYNEQFF. CDR3 coding DNA: TGTGCCAGCAGTGGCTCGGGAGCGCTATCCTACAATGAGCAGTTCTTC.

Ten or more counts support this clonotype. The chain's CDR3 is CASSYPGRNYNEQFF. DNA of the CDR3: TGTGCCAGCAGTTACCCAGGACGGAACTACAATGAGCAGTTCTTC. The genes are TRBV6-2 or TRBV6-3 and TRBJ2-1; D remains unclear. Germline-derived CDR1 and CDR2 are MNHEY and SVGEGT. With 2 bases removed from V and 3 bases from J, the gap between germline ends came to 11 bases. The CDR3 has 15 residues.

A note on this clonotype: This may come from a read error, since a much larger clone is one base off. The chain links TRBV20-1 to TRBJ1-4, with D perhaps TRBD1 (6 bases). Germline V lookup: CDR1 DFQATT, CDR2 SNEGSKA (reference sequence). The CDR3 is 14 residues long. The chain's CDR3 is CSARGDISNEKLSF. The CDR3 bases are TGCAGTGCTAGGGGGGACATCTCTAATGAAAAACTGTCTTTT.

This chain connects TRBV20-1 to TRBJ2-3; 8 nucleotides align to TRBD2. The CDR3 is 14 amino acids. Trimming cost V 4 bases and J 0 bases; bases outside gene matches: 3. The V gene's germline CDR1 is DFQATT and CDR2 SNEGSKA (reference sequence). DNA of the CDR3: TGCAGTGCTATACCTAGCGGGAGCACAGATACGCAGTATTTT. It is translated as CSAIPSGSTDTQYF.

The chain employs TRBV7-9 and TRBJ2-7; 9 positions agree with TRBD1. The CDR3 spans 13 residues. Unmatched junction bases numbered 6, after V lost 5 bases and J lost 7 bases. Germline V CDR1 and CDR2: SEHNR, FQNEAQ (reference sequence). In DNA form, the CDR3 reads TGTGCCAGCAGCCATGGGACAGGGAGTGAGCAGTACTTC. Protein sequence: CASSHGTGSEQYF.